A selection of T cell receptor beta chains follows, all from one sample in a study of T cells after yellow fever vaccination. One entry per CDR3 protein results from TCRdb running MiXCR on the 5' RACE reads. The table lists around 340,000 distinct CDR3 sequences, roughly 9.4% of them singletons. The sequencing used PBMCs, collected on the day of the first yellow fever vaccination. The receptor set was obtained from a man aged 18 to 35 who received the YFV17D yellow fever vaccine. Both conserved end residues are part of each CDR3. The order of the fields is D gene, clone size, CDR3 length, J gene, V gene, CDR3 DNA, CDR3 protein. D genes are given only for firm matches. Size is stated for part of the rows, as once, few or many counts, or as a class when the clone is expanded.

NA	few	17	TRBJ2-7	TRBV3-1	TGTGCCAGCAGCCATTGGCCCACGGGAGATCCCAACTACGAGCAGTACTTC	CASSHWPTGDPNYEQYF
TRBD1	NA	16	TRBJ2-4	TRBV6-2/TRBV6-3	TGTGCCAGCAGTAACCAGGGGGCCTCAGTCAAAAACATTCAGTACTTC	CASSNQGASVKNIQYF
TRBD1	NA	18	TRBJ1-2	TRBV11-1	TGTGCCAGCAGCTTAGGGGGGGACAGGAGACAAACTAACTATGGCTACACCTTC	CASSLGGDRRQTNYGYTF
TRBD2	few	18	TRBJ2-5	TRBV12-3/TRBV12-4	TGTGCCAGCAGTTTAAGGACTAGCGGGGGGGCAATCCAAGAGACCCAGTACTTC	CASSLRTSGGAIQETQYF
NA	few	13	TRBJ2-3	TRBV5-4	TGTGCCAGCAGCCAGGACTGGGCAGATACGCAGTATTTT	CASSQDWADTQYF
NA	few	15	TRBJ2-1	TRBV27	TGTGCCAGCAGTTTGGGTGGCAGGCGAAGGAATGAGCAGTTCTTC	CASSLGGRRRNEQFF
TRBD2	few	15	TRBJ2-1	TRBV20-1	TGCAGTGCTACTTCCCTAGCGGGGGGGCTTAATGAGCAGTTCTTC	CSATSLAGGLNEQFF
NA	few	12	TRBJ1-6	TRBV27	TGTGCCAGCAGTTTGGGATTTTCACCCCTCCACTTT	CASSLGFSPLHF
NA	many	15	TRBJ1-1	TRBV6-1	TGTGCCAGCAAGGGTTTGGAGCATTGGGACACTGAAGCTTTCTTT	CASKGLEHWDTEAFF
NA	NA	16	TRBJ2-2	TRBV11-3	TGTGCCAGCGGCCCCTCTGACAGGCCGAACACCGGGGAGCTGTTTTTT	CASGPSDRPNTGELFF
TRBD2	NA	18	TRBJ2-1	TRBV4-1	TGCGCCAGCAGCCAAGATGGGGGGACGGGGGGGCCCTGGAATGAGCAGTTCTTC	CASSQDGGTGGPWNEQFF
NA	NA	15	TRBJ2-5	TRBV12-3/TRBV12-4	TGTGCCAGCAGCTCCAGGGGGACTGGTGAAGAGACCCAGTACTTC	CASSSRGTGEETQYF
TRBD1	few	14	TRBJ1-1	TRBV2	TGTGCCAGCATTAGTGACAGGGGGCTAGGTGAAGCTTTCTTT	CASISDRGLGEAFF
NA	NA	16	TRBJ1-4	TRBV4-1	TGCGCCAGCAGCCCCCGATTTCAGGCAAACGATGAAAAACTGTTTTTT	CASSPRFQANDEKLFF
NA	NA	15	TRBJ1-4	TRBV27	TGTGCCAGCAGCCCGCAGTGGACACTCTATGGAAAACTGTTTTTT	CASSPQWTLYGKLFF